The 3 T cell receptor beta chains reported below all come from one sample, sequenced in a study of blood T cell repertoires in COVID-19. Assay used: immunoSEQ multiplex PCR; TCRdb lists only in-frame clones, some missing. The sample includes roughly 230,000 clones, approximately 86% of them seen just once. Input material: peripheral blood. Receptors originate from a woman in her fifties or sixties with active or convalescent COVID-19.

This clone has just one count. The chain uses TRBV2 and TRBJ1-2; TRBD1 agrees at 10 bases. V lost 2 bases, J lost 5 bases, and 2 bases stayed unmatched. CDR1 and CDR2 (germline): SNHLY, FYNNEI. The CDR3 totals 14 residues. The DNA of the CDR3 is TGTGCCAGCAGTGAAACGGGACAGGGGTATGGCTACACCTTC. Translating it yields CASSETGQGYGYTF.

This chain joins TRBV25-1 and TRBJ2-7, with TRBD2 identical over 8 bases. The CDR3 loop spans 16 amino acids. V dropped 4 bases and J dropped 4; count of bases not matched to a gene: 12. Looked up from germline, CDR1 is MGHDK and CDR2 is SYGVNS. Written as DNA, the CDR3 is TGTGCCAGCAGTGGGGAATCGACTAGCGCGACTTACGAGCAGTACTTC. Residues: CASSGESTSATYEQYF.

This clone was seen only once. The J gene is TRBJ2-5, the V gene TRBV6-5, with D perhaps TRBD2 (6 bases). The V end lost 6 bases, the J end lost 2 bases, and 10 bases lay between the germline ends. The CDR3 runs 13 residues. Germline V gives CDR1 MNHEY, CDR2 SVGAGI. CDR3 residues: CASSLGLQETQYF. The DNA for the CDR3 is TGTGCCAGCAGCTTGGGACTTCAAGAGACCCAGTACTTC.